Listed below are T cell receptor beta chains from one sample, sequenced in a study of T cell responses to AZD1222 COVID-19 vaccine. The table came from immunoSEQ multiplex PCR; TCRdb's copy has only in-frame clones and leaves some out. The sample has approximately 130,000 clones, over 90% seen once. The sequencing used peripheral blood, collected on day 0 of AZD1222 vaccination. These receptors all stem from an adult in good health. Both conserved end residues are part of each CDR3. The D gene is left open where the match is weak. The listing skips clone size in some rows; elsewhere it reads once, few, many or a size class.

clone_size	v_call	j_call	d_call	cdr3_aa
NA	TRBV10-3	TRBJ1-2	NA	CAISESREYGYTF
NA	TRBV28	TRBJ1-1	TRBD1	CASSLAGQEDFF
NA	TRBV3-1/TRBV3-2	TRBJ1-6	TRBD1	CASSLRGTGDTYNSPLHF
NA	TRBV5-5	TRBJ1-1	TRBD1	CASSVEGQGYTEAFF
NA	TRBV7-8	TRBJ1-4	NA	CASSLEPGVNEKLFF
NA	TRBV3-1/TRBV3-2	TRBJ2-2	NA	CASSQDYLNTGELFF
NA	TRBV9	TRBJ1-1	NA	CASSSTGREAFF
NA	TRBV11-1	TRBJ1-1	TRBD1	CASSLAAGGVLFTEAFF
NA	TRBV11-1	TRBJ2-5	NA	CASTPHRLQETQYF
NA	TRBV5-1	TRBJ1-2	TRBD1	CASSIGQGGSYGYTF
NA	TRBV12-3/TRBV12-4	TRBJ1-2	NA	CASSFPTSYGYTF
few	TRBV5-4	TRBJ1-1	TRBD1	CASSVTTGWGTEAFF
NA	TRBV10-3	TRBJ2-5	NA	CAIGAGRESLQETQYF
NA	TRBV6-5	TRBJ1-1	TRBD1	CASSPRTGEAFF
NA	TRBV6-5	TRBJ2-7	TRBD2	CASRKTSGGAYEQYF
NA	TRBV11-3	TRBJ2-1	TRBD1	CASSLGGTGGNEQFF
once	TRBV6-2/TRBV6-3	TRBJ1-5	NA	CASSYFDFQPQHF
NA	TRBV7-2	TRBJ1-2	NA	CASSSAGANGYTF
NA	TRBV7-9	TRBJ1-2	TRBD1	CASSSQGDRGGYTF
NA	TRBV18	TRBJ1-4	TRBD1	CASNRDRGEKLFF
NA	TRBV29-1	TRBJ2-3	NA	CSVVDRASTDTQYF
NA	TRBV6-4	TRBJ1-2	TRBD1	CASSASDREVGGYTF
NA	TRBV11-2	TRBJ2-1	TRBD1	CASSDRGYEQFF
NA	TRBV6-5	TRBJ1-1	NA	CASNTGLMNTEAFF
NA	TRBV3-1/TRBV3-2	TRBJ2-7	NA	CASSQLSWLRSYEQYF
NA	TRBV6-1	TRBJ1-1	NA	CASSEGAEAFF
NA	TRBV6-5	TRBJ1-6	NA	CASKENRERYSPLHF
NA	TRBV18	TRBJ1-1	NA	CASSPAGNGNTEAFF
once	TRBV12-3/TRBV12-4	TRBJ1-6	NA	CASSPRQTSPLHF
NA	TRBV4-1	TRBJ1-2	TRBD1	CASSQVARGDYGYTF
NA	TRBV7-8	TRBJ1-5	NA	CASSIRDGNQPQHF
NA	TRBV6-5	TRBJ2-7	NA	CASSPQAGYEQYF
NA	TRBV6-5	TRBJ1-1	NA	CASSYRISLNTEAFF
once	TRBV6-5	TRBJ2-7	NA	CASPRVSFYEQYF
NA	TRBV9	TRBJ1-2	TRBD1	CASSKSEWGQGDGYTF
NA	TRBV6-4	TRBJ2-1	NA	CASNRRDSNNEQFF
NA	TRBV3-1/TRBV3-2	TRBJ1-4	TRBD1	CASRLTGGREKLFF
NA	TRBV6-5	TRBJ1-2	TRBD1	CASSPGTGGRYTF
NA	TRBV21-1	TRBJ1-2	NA	CASSIKERGPNYGYTF
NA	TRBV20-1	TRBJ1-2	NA	CSASNFYGYTF
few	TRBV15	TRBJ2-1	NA	CATSREEGTYNEQFF
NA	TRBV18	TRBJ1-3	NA	CASSPPASSSGNTIYF
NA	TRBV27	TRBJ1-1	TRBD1	CASSFSNRGNTEAFF
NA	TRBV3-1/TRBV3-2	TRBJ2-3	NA	CASSNVARTDTQYF
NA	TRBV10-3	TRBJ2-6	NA	CAIRGDGANVLTF